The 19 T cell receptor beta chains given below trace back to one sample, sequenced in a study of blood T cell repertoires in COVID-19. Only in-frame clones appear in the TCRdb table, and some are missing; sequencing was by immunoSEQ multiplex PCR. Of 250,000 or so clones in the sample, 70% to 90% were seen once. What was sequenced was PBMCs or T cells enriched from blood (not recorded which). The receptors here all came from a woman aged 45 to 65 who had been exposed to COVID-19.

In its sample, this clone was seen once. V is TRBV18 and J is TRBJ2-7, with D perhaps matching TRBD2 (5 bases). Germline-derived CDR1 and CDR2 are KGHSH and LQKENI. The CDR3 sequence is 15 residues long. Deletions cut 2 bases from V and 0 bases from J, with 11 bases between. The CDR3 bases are TGTGCCAGCTCACCAACGCGGGTTAGCTCCTACGAGCAGTACTTC. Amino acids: CASSPTRVSSYEQYF.

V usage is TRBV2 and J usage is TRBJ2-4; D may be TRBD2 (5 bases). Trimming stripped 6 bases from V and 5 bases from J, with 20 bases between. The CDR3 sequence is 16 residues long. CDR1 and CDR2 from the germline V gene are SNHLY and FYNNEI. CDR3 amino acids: CASREVLGLVENIQYF. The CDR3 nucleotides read TGTGCCAGCAGGGAGGTTCTAGGGCTGGTCGAAAACATTCAGTACTTC. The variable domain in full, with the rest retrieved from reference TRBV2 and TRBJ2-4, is EPEVTQTPSHQVTQMGQEVILRCVPISNHLYFYWYRQILGQKVEFLVSFYNNEISEKSEIFDDQFSVERPDGSNFTLKIRSTKLEDSAMYFCASREVLGLVENIQYFGAGTRLSVL.

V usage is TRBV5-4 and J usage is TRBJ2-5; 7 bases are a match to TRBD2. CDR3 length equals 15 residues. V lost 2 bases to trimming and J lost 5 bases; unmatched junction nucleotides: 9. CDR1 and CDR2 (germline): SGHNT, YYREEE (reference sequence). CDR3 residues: CASSFVGSGAETQYF. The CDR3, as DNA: TGTGCCAGCAGCTTTGTAGGCAGCGGGGCGGAGACCCAGTACTTC. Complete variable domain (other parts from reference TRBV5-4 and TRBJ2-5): ETGVTQSPTHLIKTRGQQVTLRCSSQSGHNTVSWYQQALGQGPQFIFQYYREEENGRGNFPPRFSGLQFPNYSSELNVNALELDDSALYLCASSFVGSGAETQYFGPGTRLLVL.

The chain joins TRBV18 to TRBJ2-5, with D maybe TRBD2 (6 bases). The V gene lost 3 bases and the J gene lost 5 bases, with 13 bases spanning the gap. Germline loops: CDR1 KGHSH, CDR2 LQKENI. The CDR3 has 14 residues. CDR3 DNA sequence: TGTGCCAGCTCACCCCCCCTCAGCGGGGAGACCCAGTACTTC. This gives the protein CASSPPLSGETQYF.

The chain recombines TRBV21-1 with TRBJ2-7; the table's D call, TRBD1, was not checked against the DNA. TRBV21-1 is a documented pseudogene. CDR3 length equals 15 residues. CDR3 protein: CASSKRSQVSAEQYF. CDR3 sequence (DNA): TGTGCCAGCAGCAAAAGGTCGCAGGTATCCGCCGAGCAGTACTTC.

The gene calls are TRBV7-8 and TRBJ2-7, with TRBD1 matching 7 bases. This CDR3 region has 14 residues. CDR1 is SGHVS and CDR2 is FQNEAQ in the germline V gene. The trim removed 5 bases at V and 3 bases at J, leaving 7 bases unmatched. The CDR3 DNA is TGTGCCAGCAGCCAAGACAGGGCATTCTACGAGCAGTACTTC. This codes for CASSQDRAFYEQYF. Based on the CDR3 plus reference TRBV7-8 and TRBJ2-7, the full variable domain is GAGVSQSPRYKVAKRGQDVALRCDPISGHVSLFWYQQALGQGPEFLTYFQNEAQLDKSGLPSDRFFAERPEGSVSTLKIQRTQQEDSAVYLCASSQDRAFYEQYFGPGTRLTVT.

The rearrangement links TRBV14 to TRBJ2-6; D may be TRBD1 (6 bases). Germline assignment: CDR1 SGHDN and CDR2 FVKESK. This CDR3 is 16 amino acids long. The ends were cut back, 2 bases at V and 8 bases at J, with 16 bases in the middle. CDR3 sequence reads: CASSQSPDRLSNVLTF. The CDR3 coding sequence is TGTGCCAGCAGCCAATCCCCCGACAGGTTGTCCAACGTCCTGACTTTC.

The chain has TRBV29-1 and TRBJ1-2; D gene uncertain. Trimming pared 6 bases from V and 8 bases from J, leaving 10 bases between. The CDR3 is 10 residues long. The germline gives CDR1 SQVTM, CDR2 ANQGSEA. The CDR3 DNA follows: TGCAGCGTAAAAAGCGGAGGCTACACCTTC. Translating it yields CSVKSGGYTF.

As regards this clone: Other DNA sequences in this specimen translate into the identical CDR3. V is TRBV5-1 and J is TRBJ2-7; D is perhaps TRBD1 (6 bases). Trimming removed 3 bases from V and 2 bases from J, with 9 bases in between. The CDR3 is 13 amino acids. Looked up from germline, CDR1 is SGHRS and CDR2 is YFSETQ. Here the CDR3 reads CASSWGLAYEQYF. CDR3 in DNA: TGCGCCAGCAGCTGGGGGCTTGCCTACGAGCAGTACTTC.

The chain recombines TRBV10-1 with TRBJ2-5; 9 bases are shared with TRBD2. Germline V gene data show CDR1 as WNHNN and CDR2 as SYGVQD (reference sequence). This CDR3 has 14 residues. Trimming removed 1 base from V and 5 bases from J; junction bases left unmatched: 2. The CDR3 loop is CASSELREGETQYF. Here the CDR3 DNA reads TGCGCCAGCAGTGAGTTGCGGGAGGGCGAGACCCAGTACTTC.

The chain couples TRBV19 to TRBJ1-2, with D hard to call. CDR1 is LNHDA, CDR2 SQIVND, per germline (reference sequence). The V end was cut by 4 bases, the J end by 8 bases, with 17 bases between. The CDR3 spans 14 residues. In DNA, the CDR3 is TGTGCCAGTAGTAAGTCTGGGAGTATGGGAGGCTACACCTTC. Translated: CASSKSGSMGGYTF.

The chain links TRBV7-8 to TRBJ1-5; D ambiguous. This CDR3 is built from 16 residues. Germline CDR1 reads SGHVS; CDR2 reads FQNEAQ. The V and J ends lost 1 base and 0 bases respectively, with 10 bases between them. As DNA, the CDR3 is TGTGCCAGCAGCTTAGGTTTACTTGGTAGCAATCAGCCCCAGCATTTT. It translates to CASSLGLLGSNQPQHF.

Written as DNA, the CDR3 is TGTGCCAGCAGCCCCGACCTACTAGCGGGGTACAATGAGCAGTTCTTC. Translated: CASSPDLLAGYNEQFF. The chain couples TRBV11-2 to TRBJ2-1, with 10 nucleotides matching TRBD2. This CDR3 is 16 amino acids long. With V trimmed by 5 bases and J by 4 bases, 8 bases remained unmatched. From germline, CDR1 is SGHAT and CDR2 FQNNGV.

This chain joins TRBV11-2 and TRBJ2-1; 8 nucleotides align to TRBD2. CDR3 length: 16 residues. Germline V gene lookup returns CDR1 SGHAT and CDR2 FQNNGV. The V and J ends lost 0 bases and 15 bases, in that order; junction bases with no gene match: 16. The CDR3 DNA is TGTGCCAGCAGCTTAGATCGAATTTCGGGACTAGAAGTTCGGTTCTTC. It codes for CASSLDRISGLEVRFF.

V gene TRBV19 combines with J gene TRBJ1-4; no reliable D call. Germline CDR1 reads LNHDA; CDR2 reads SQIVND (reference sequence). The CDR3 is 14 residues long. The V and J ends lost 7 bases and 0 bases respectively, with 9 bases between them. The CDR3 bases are TGTGCCAGTACCCTCTTTGCAACTAATGAAAAACTGTTTTTT. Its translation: CASTLFATNEKLFF.

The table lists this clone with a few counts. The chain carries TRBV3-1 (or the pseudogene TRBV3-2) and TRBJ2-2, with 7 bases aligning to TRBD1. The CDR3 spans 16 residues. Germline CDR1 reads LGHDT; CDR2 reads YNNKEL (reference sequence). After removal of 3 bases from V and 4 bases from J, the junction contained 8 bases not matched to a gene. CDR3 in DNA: TGTGCCAGCAGCCAGGGAAGGGGACAGCTCACCGGGGAGCTGTTTTTT. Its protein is CASSQGRGQLTGELFF.

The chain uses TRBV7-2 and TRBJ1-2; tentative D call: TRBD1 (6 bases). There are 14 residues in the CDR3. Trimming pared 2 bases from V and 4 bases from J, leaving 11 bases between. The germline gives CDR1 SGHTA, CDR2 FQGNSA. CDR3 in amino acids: CASSLWTVRYGYTF. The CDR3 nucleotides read TGTGCCAGCAGCTTATGGACAGTGCGCTATGGCTACACCTTC.

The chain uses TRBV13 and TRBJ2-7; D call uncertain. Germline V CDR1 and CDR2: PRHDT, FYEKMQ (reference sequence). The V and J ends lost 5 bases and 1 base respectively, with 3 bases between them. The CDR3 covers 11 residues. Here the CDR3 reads CASSLSYEQYF. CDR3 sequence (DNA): TGTGCCAGCAGCCTGTCCTACGAGCAGTACTTC.

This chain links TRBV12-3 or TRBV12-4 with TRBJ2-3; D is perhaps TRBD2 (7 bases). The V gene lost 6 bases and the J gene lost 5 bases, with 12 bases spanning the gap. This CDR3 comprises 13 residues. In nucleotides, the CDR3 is TGTGCCAGCAGCCGCGGGGGCGAAGATACGCAGTATTTT. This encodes CASSRGGEDTQYF.